This TCR beta chain stems from a study of T cells in Graves' hyperthyroidism and ophthalmopathy. Across the whole study: Before any treatment, at initial diagnosis, peripheral blood was collected.

Amplified TCR beta CDR3 regions came from RNA transcripts. RT-PCR in the first round (using the HTBI primer set) targeted the TCR CDR3. TCRdb called the multiplex PCR reads again in MiXCR, with one record for every CDR3 protein. The profile covers 300,000 or so distinct CDR3 sequences, with 20% to 25% appearing a single time and about 50% taken by the ten largest. This clonotype appeared many times. The antigen is unknown. J was trimmed by 1 base and V by 7 bases; bases with no gene match: 4. From germline, CDR1 is MNHNS and CDR2 SASEGT. This CDR3 has 15 amino acids. Study-level points and caveats: Blood also contained most expanded thyroid clonotypes above 0.001. A median approximately 6.5 months before onset, the model predicted ophthalmopathy.

A roughly 9.7 ml volume of fresh peripheral blood provided the PBMCs. The receptor comes from a woman in her forties or fifties with Graves' hyperthyroidism. This chain joins TRBV6-1 and TRBJ2-6, with 7 nucleotides matching TRBD2. Specimen: blood. CDR3 sequence reads: CASTLGGSGANVLTF. The DNA of the CDR3 is TGTGCCAGCACCTTGGGGGGGTCTGGGGCCAACGTCCTGACTTTC.